Below, 9 T cell receptor beta chains from the same sample are listed, as sequenced in a study of control samples from healthy donors and cancer patients. Assay used: immunoSEQ multiplex PCR; TCRdb lists only in-frame clones, some missing. The table lists 60,000 to 75,000 clones, approximately 89% of them singletons. Specimen: PBMCs. Receptors were obtained from a man in his 60s with colorectal cancer.

Only one count was recorded for this clone. This rearrangement joins TRBV30 to TRBJ1-3; D unclear. Germline CDR1 GTSNPN, CDR2 SVGIG (reference sequence). The V gene lost 0 bases and the J gene lost 0 bases, with 15 bases spanning the gap. This CDR3 spans 17 amino acids. CDR3 region: CAWSVVGTRSSGNTIYF. The CDR3 DNA reads TGTGCCTGGAGTGTAGTGGGTACGAGGAGCTCTGGAAACACCATATATTTT.

The chain has TRBV11-2 and TRBJ2-7; no clear D. Germline V gene lookup returns CDR1 SGHAT and CDR2 FQNNGV. The CDR3 runs 15 residues. Trimming took 5 bases from V and 0 from J, leaving 14 bases between them. CDR3 nucleotides: TGTGCCAGCAGCCAACGGACGGTGAGCTCCTACGAGCAGTACTTC. The encoded protein is CASSQRTVSSYEQYF.

This chain connects TRBV5-1 to TRBJ2-3, with D unclear. CDR3 length equals 14 residues. CDR1 SGHRS and CDR2 YFSETQ come from the germline V gene. V shed 1 base and J shed 0 bases, with 6 bases lying between them. For the CDR3, the DNA is TGCGCCAGCAGCTTGCAGCTTAGCACAGATACGCAGTATTTT. Amino acids: CASSLQLSTDTQYF.

The chain uses TRBV7-3 and TRBJ2-5; D is uncertain. The germline V gene encodes CDR1 SGHTA and CDR2 FQGTGA. With 2 bases removed from V and 4 bases from J, the gap between germline ends came to 11 bases. CDR3 length equals 14 residues. This CDR3 is CASSLSPASETQYF. The CDR3 DNA follows: TGTGCCAGCAGCTTATCTCCAGCTTCAGAGACCCAGTACTTC.

The V and J genes are TRBV2 and TRBJ2-5; D unclear. The CDR3 covers 15 residues. V lost 5 bases, J lost 1 base, and 14 bases lay in between. Germline values: CDR1 SNHLY, CDR2 FYNNEI. CDR3 region: CASSPLNRFQETQYF. CDR3 nucleotides: TGTGCCAGCAGTCCCCTTAATCGGTTCCAAGAGACCCAGTACTTC.

The chain uses TRBV27 and TRBJ1-6, with 7 bases identical to TRBD1. V shed 6 bases, J shed 1 base, and the junction held 6 bases outside the gene matches. The CDR3 is 16 residues long. Germline V gene sequence: CDR1 MNHEY, CDR2 SMNVEV (reference sequence). CDR3: CASRRQGWSYNSPLHF. The CDR3, as DNA: TGTGCCAGCAGGCGACAGGGATGGTCCTATAATTCACCCCTCCACTTT.

The chain is built from TRBV19 and TRBJ1-2; no clear D. The CDR3 covers 14 residues. Germline loops: CDR1 LNHDA, CDR2 SQIVND (reference sequence). V was shortened by 7 bases and J by 5 bases, with 17 bases between the two germline ends. CDR3 bases: TGTGCCAGTAATTGGCAGGATTACAAATATGGCTACACCTTC. Protein product: CASNWQDYKYGYTF.

The chain links TRBV7-2 to TRBJ2-7, with D perhaps TRBD2 (5 bases). CDR3 length: 16 residues. Germline V gives CDR1 SGHTA, CDR2 FQGNSA. Trimming stripped 4 bases from V and 5 bases from J, with 21 bases between. The CDR3 protein is CASSSYSVFGENEQYF. The DNA of the CDR3 is TGTGCCAGCAGCTCTTACAGCGTGTTCGGGGAAAACGAGCAGTACTTC.

This chain uses TRBV7-8 with TRBJ2-7; 11 nucleotides line up with TRBD1. The CDR3 is 15 amino acids. V trimming: 0 bases; J trimming: 3 bases; junction bases outside the gene matches: 1. Germline loops: CDR1 SGHVS, CDR2 FQNEAQ. CDR3 DNA: TGTGCCAGCAGCTTAGCGGGGACAGGGGGCTACGAGCAGTACTTC. Encoded protein: CASSLAGTGGYEQYF.